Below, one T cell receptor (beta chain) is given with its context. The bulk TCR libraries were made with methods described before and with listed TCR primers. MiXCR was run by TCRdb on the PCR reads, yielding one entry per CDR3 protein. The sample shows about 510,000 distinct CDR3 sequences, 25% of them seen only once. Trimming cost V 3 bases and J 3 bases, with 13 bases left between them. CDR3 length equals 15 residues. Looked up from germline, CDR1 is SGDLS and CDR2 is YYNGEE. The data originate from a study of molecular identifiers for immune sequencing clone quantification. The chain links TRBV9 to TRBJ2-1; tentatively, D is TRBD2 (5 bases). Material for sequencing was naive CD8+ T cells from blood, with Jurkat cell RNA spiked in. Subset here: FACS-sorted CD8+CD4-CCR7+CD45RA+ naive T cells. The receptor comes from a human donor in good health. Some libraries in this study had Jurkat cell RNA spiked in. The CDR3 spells CASSADPGYYNEQFF. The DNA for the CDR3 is TGTGCCAGCAGCGCCGACCCGGGGTACTACAATGAGCAGTTCTTC.